A single sample is the source of the 15 T cell receptor beta chains below, sequenced in a study of PD-1 blockade in classical Hodgkin lymphoma. TCRdb keeps only in-frame clones here, not all; method: immunoSEQ multiplex PCR. The data contain 13,000 or so clones, roughly 80% of them singletons. Noted time point: cycle 4 day 1 (C4D1), after five to seven weeks of nivolumab. Patients all relapsed after autologous stem cell transplantation, and there was variation in brentuximab vedotin exposure. The specimen comprised peripheral blood mononuclear cells (PBMCs), sampled before the fourth cycle of nivolumab. The receptors shown here come from a human donor with classical Hodgkin lymphoma.

This sequence joins TRBV6-5 and TRBJ2-3; 7 nucleotides align to TRBD2. CDR3 length: 13 amino acids. Germline V gives CDR1 MNHEY, CDR2 SVGAGI. V shed 5 bases, J shed 5 bases, and the junction held 4 bases outside the gene matches. CDR3 loop: CASSARGVDTQYF. The CDR3 nucleotides are TGTGCCAGCAGTGCCCGGGGGGTAGATACGCAGTATTTT.

V gene TRBV4-1 combines with J gene TRBJ1-5; TRBD1 agrees at 9 bases. V lost 8 bases to trimming and J lost 4 bases; unmatched junction nucleotides: 9. The CDR3 totals 15 residues. Germline CDR1 is MGHRA and CDR2 is YSYEKL. CDR3 residues: CASALFGTGNQPQHF. Written as DNA, the CDR3 is TGCGCCAGCGCATTGTTCGGGACAGGGAATCAGCCCCAGCATTTT.

The rearrangement uses TRBV7-3 and TRBJ2-1; 7 bases map to TRBD2. V lost 5 bases to trimming and J lost 6 bases; unmatched junction nucleotides: 10. The germline CDR1 and CDR2 sequences are SGHTA and FQGTGA. The CDR3 has 15 amino acids. The CDR3 region is CASSLKGGAINEQFF. The CDR3 nucleotides are TGTGCCAGCAGCCTAAAGGGAGGGGCCATCAATGAGCAGTTCTTC. Full variable domain (rest looked up from reference TRBV7-3 and TRBJ2-1): GAGVSQTPSNKVTEKGKYVELRCDPISGHTALYWYRQSLGQGPEFLIYFQGTGAADDSGLPNDRFFAVRPEGSVSTLKIQRTERGDSAVYLCASSLKGGAINEQFFGPGTRLTVL.

The gene calls are TRBV19 and TRBJ2-2; the D gene is possibly TRBD2 (6 bases). The CDR3 runs to 13 residues. CDR1 is LNHDA, CDR2 SQIVND, per germline (reference sequence). V lost 6 bases and J 5 bases, leaving 10 bases between the germline ends. This chain's CDR3 is CASRGGRTGELFF. CDR3 bases: TGTGCCAGTAGGGGAGGCAGGACCGGGGAGCTGTTTTTT.

This clone has just a few counts. The chain uses TRBV4-1 and TRBJ1-4; no definite D call. The germline V and J ends were trimmed by 1 base and 7 bases, with 10 bases remaining between them. The CDR3 is 14 amino acids. Germline V CDR1 and CDR2: MGHRA, YSYEKL. The CDR3: CASSQAAVGEKLFF. For the CDR3, the DNA is TGCGCCAGCAGCCAAGCCGCCGTAGGTGAAAAACTGTTTTTT.

CDR3 sequence reads: CASSELELAEITDTQYF. The CDR3 DNA sequence: TGTGCCAGCAGCGAACTCGAGCTAGCCGAAATTACAGATACGCAGTATTTT. V and J are TRBV7-2 and TRBJ2-3; D is perhaps TRBD2 (5 bases). Trimming cost V 5 bases and J 3 bases, with 21 bases left between them. The CDR3 runs 17 residues. Germline V gene sequence: CDR1 SGHTA, CDR2 FQGNSA.

The V call is TRBV4-1, the J call TRBJ2-7, with D perhaps assigned TRBD1 or TRBD2 (6 bases each). The V end lost 1 base, the J end lost 4 bases, and 17 bases lay between the germline ends. Per the germline V gene, CDR1 is MGHRA and CDR2 is YSYEKL. The CDR3 is 16 residues long. The CDR3 DNA reads as TGCGCCAGCAGCCAAGGGTACGGGGGCGTGGAATACGAGCAGTACTTC. This translates into CASSQGYGGVEYEQYF.

The chain employs TRBV11-2 and TRBJ2-7, with a possible D match to TRBD2 (5 bases). The V end lost 2 bases, the J end lost 0 bases, and 11 bases lay between the germline ends. Germline V gene sequence: CDR1 SGHAT, CDR2 FQNNGV. The CDR3 consists of 15 residues. CDR3 nucleotides: TGTGCCAGCAGCTTACGGACTGAGAGCTCCTACGAGCAGTACTTC. The encoded protein is CASSLRTESSYEQYF.

The chain joins TRBV7-2 to TRBJ2-1, with 9 nucleotides matching TRBD2. The CDR3 extends over 14 amino acids. Germline V lookup: CDR1 SGHTA, CDR2 FQGNSA. The trim removed 5 bases at V and 9 bases at J, leaving 8 bases unmatched. DNA of the CDR3: TGTGCCAGCAGCGACCGTAGCGGGGGACGTGAGCAGTTCTTC. This sequence encodes CASSDRSGGREQFF.

This chain connects TRBV6-5 to TRBJ2-1; 7 nucleotides match TRBD2. The V gene end was trimmed by 0 bases and the J gene end by 5 bases; junction bases not matched to a gene: 4. Germline V lookup: CDR1 MNHEY, CDR2 SVGAGI. CDR3 length: 15 residues. The CDR3 is CASSYSREPHNEQFF. The DNA of the CDR3 is TGTGCCAGCAGTTACTCGCGGGAGCCGCACAATGAGCAGTTCTTC.

The chain employs TRBV7-2 and TRBJ1-5; D gene uncertain. V lost 1 base and J 3 bases, leaving 13 bases between the germline ends. CDR1 is SGHTA, CDR2 FQGNSA, per germline. There are 16 residues in the CDR3. The chain's CDR3 is CASSLERAGLNQPQHF. The CDR3 DNA is TGTGCCAGCAGCTTAGAGAGGGCCGGACTCAATCAGCCCCAGCATTTT.

The V and J genes are TRBV19 and TRBJ1-2; no clear D. There are 10 residues in the CDR3. Germline V lookup: CDR1 LNHDA, CDR2 SQIVND (reference sequence). The CDR3 reads CATRGYGYTF. The CDR3 coding sequence is TGTGCGACCCGAGGGTATGGCTACACCTTC.

The chain links TRBV14 to TRBJ2-1, with a possible D match to TRBD2 (6 bases). Germline lookup yields CDR1 SGHDN and CDR2 FVKESK. This CDR3 is 21 amino acids long. V lost 1 base and J lost 3, with 28 bases in between. CDR3 nucleotides: TGTGCCAGCAGCCAAGTCTCCTGGGGGGTCGGATCGGAGCACTTCTACAATGAGCAGTTCTTC. This encodes CASSQVSWGVGSEHFYNEQFF.

The rearrangement joins TRBV4-3 to TRBJ1-2; unclear D gene. Germline V lookup: CDR1 LGHNA, CDR2 YSLEER. The V gene lost 0 bases and the J gene lost 2 bases, with 16 bases spanning the gap. This CDR3 has 17 amino acids. In DNA form, the CDR3 reads TGCGCCAGCAGCCAAGATGGGGTAGGAATTTTGAACTATGGCTACACCTTC. Translation gives CASSQDGVGILNYGYTF.

This clone was seen once. V gene TRBV18 combines with J gene TRBJ1-5, with a tentative D call TRBD1 (5 bases). The CDR3 runs to 15 residues. Trimming took off 5 bases at V and 5 bases at J, with 16 bases between the two ends. Germline V gives CDR1 KGHSH, CDR2 LQKENI. CDR3 sequence (DNA): TGTGCCAGCTCAATTAACCCACGGGGGGATCAGCCCCAGCATTTT. Translating gives CASSINPRGDQPQHF.